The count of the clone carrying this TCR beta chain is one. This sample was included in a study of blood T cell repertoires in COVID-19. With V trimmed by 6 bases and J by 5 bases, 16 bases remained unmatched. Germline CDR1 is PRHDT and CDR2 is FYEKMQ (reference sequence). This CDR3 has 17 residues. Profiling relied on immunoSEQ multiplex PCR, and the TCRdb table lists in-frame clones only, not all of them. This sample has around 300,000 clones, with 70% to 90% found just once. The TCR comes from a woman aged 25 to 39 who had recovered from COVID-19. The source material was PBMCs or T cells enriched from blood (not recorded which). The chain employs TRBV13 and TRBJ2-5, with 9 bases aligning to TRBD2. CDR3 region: CASSHSLRGGPRETQYF. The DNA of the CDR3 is TGTGCCAGCAGTCATTCTCTGCGGGGGGGCCCGCGGGAGACCCAGTACTTC.